This T cell receptor beta chain was observed in a study of Graves' ophthalmopathy and Graves' hyperthyroidism. Concerning this clonotype itself: A much larger clone differs from this one at a single base, so this may be a read error.

The study amplified TCR beta CDR3 regions using RNA transcripts. Second-round multiplex PCR followed a first-round RT-PCR using HTBI primers. TCRdb re-derived calls from the multiplex PCR reads in MiXCR, one entry per CDR3 protein. The sample includes 660,000 or so distinct CDR3 sequences, 35% to 50% of them seen just once. The diagnosis combined clinical symptoms, thyroxine, TRAb, thyroid ultrasound and orbital computed tomography scans. The CDR3 contains 16 residues. CDR1 is SGHVS, CDR2 FNYEAQ, per germline. This TCR derives from an adult man with Graves' ophthalmopathy. This chain uses TRBV7-6 with TRBJ2-7; TRBD1 is a possible D gene (6 bases). Sequences were obtained from peripheral blood. The CDR3: CAGSKKFDRWSYEQYF. The CDR3 nucleotides are TGTGCCGGCAGCAAAAAATTCGACAGGTGGTCCTACGAGCAGTACTTC.